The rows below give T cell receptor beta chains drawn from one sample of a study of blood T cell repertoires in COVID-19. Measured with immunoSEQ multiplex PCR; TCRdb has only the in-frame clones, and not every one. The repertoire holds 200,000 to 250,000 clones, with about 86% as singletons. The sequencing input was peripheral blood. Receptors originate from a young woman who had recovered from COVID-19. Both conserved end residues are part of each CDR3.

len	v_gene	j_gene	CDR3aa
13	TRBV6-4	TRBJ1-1	CASSDEWNTEAFF
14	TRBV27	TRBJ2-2	CASSWDTDTGELFF
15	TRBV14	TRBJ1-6	CASSRGQGVNSPLHF
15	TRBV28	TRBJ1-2	CASSDPPTGGEGYTF
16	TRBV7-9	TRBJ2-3	CASSFPRDSRPDTQYF
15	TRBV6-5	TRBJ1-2	CASSYSLGQPYGYTF
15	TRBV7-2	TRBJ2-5	CASSLAGTGEETQYF
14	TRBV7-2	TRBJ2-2	CASSRAPNTGELFF
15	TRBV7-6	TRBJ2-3	CASSSRAGVTDTQYF
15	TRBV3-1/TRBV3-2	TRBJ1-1	CASRQGIGMNTEAFF
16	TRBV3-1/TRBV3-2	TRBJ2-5	CASSQEVDYKIKTQYF
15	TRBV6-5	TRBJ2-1	CASSVPGHLYNEQFF
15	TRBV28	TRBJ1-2	CASSPGGGGGYGYTF
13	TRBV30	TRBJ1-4	CAWSHGGGEKLFF
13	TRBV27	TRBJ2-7	CASRTNYHYEQYF
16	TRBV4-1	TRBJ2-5	CASSQEPQDEWETQYF
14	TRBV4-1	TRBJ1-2	CASSQAQGVFAYTF
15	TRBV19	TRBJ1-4	CASSIDYSRNEKLFF
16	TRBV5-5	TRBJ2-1	CASTSSGLAVLNEQFF
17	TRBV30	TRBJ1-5	CAWRSGTGLSSPQPQHF
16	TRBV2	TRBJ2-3	CASMGRQTPSTDTQYF
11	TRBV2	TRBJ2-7	CASSEAQGSHF
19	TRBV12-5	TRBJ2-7	CASGLVIPELAGVDYEQYF
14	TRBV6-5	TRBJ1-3	CASSYSRGGNTIYF
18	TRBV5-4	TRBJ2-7	CASSLSVLSGRPTYEQYF
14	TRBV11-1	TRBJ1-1	CASRYRAGNTEAFF
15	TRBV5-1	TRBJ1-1	CASSLGQVVNTEAFF
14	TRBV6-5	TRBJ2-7	CAARVTGRIYEQYF
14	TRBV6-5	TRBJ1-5	CASSPGSGNQPQHF
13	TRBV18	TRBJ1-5	CASSPVEDQPQHF
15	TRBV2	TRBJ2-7	CASSPLAGGSYEQYF
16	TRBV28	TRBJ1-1	CASTPGGYNIGTEAFF
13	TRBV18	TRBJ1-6	CASSPDRNSPLHF
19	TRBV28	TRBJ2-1	CASSFLVTSGRISYNEQFF
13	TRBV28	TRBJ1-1	CASSLGRTVEAFF
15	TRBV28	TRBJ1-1	CASRPWGDRDTEAFF
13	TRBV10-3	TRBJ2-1	CAIRAGGINEQFF
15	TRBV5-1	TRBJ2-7	CASSSGGQRSYEQYF
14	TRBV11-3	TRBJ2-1	CASSERTHPGEQFF
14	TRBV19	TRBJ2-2	CASSLALRTGELFF
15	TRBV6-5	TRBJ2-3	CASSYPAGGGDTQYF
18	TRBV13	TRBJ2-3	CASSLWTSGSLDADTQYF
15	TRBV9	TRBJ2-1	CASSIGDRGNNEQFF
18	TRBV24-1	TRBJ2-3	CATSDRNGGEGGTDTQYF
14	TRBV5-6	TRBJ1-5	CASRKQGSNQPQHF
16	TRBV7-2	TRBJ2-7	CASSSGQGIESYEQYF
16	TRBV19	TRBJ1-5	CASSWAGGIVNQPQHF
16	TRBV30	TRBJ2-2	CAWSGLAGANTGELFF
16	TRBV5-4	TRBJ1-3	CASSQKTQGSGNTIYF
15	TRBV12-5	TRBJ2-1	CASETGTGGDFKRFF
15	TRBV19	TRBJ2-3	CASKQGRSGLDTQYF
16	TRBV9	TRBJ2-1	CASSPPGGRADNEQFF
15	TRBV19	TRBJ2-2	CASSIFGQNTGELFF
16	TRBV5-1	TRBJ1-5	CASSLGGVGGNQPQHF
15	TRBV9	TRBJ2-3	CASSDEAGVVDTQYF
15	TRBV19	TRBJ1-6	CASRDRGSYNSPLHF
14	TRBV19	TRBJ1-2	CASTPNPTGYGYTF
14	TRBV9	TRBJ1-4	CASSPEGSREKLFF